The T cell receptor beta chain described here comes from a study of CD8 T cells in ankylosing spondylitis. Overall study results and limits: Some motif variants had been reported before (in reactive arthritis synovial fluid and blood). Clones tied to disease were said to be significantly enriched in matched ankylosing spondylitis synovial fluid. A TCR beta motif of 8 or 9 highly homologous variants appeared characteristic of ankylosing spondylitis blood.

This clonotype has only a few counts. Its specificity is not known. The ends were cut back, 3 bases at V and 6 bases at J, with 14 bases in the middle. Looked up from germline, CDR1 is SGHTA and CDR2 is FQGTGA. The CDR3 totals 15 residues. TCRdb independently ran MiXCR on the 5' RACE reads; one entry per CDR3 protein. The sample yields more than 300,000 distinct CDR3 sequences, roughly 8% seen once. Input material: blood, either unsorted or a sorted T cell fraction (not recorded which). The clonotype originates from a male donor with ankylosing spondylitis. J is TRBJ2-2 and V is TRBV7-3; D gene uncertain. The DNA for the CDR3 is TGTGCCAGCAGCTTGGTCACAGTCCCTGCCGGGGAGCTGTTTTTT. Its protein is CASSLVTVPAGELFF.